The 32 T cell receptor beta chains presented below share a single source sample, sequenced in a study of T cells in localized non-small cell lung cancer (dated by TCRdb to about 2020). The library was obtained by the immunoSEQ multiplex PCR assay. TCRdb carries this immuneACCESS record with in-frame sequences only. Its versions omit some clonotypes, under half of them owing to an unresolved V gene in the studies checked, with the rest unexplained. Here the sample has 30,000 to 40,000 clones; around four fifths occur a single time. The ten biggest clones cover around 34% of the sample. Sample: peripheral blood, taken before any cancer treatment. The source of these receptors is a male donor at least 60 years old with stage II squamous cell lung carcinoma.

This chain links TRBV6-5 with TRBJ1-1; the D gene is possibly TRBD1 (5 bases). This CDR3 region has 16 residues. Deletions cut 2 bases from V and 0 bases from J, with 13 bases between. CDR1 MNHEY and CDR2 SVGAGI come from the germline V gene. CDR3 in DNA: TGTGCCAGCAGTTACGTATCAAGGGGTGTGAACACTGAAGCTTTCTTT. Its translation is CASSYVSRGVNTEAFF.

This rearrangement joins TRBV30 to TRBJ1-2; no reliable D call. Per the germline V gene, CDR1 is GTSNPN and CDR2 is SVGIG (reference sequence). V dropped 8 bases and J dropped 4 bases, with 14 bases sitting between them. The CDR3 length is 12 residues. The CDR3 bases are TGTGCCGGTGAGGGTAGAGCCTATGGCTACACCTTC. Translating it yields CAGEGRAYGYTF.

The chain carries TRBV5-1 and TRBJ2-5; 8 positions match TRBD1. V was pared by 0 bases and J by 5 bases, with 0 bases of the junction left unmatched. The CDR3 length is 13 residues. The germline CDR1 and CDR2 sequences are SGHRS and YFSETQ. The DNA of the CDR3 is TGCGCCAGCAGCTTGGACAGGGGGGAGACCCAGTACTTC. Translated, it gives CASSLDRGETQYF.

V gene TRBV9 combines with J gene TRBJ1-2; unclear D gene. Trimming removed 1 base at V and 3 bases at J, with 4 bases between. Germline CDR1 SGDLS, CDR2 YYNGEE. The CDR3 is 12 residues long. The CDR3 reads CASSVNDYGYTF. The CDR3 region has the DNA TGTGCCAGCAGCGTAAATGACTATGGCTACACCTTC.

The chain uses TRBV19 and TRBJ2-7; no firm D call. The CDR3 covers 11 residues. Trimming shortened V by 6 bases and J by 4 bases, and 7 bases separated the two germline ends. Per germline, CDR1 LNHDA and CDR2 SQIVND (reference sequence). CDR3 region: CASSVGYEQYF. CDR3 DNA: TGTGCCAGTAGCGTCGGGTACGAGCAGTACTTC. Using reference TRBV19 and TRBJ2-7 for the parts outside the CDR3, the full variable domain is DGGITQSPKYLFRKEGQNVTLSCEQNLNHDAMYWYRQDPGQGLRLIYYSQIVNDFQKGDIAEGYSVSREKKESFPLTVTSAQKNPTAFYLCASSVGYEQYFGPGTRLTVT.

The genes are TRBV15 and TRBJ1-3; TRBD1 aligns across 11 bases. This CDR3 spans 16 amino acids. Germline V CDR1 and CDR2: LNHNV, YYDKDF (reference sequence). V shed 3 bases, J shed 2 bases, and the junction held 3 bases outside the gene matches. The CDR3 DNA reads TGTGCCACCAGCAGGGGACAGGGGGAACCTGGAAACACCATATATTTT. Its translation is CATSRGQGEPGNTIYF.

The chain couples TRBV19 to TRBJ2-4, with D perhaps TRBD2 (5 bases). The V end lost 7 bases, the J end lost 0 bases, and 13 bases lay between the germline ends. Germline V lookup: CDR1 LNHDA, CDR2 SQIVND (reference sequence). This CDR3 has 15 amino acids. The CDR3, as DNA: TGTGCCAGTAACTCTCGCGGACTAGCCAAAAACATTCAGTACTTC. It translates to CASNSRGLAKNIQYF.

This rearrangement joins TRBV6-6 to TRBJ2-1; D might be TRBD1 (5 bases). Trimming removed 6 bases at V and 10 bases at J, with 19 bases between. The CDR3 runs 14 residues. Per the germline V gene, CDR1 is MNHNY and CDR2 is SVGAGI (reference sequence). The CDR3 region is CASSTPSGAREQFF. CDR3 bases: TGTGCCAGCAGCACCCCTAGTGGGGCCCGAGAGCAGTTCTTC.

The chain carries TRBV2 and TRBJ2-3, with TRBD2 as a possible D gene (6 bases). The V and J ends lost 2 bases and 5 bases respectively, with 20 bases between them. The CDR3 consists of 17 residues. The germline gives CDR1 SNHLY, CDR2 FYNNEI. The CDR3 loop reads CASSERRPIGGVDTQYF. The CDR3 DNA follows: TGTGCCAGCAGTGAACGACGTCCCATAGGCGGGGTAGATACGCAGTATTTT. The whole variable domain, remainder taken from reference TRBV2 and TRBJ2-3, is EPEVTQTPSHQVTQMGQEVILRCVPISNHLYFYWYRQILGQKVEFLVSFYNNEISEKSEIFDDQFSVERPDGSNFTLKIRSTKLEDSAMYFCASSERRPIGGVDTQYFGPGTRLTVL.

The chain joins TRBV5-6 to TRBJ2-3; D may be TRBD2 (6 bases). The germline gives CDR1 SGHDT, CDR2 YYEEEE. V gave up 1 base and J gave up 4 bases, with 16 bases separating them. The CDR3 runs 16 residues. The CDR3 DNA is TGTGCCAGCAGCTTGTATCGTGCTAGCGTAGCAGATACGCAGTATTTT. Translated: CASSLYRASVADTQYF.

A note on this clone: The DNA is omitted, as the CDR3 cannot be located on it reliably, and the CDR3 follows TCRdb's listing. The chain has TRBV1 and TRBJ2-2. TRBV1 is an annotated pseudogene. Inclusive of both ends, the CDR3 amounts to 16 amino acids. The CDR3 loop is CTSSQVGWGSTGELFF.

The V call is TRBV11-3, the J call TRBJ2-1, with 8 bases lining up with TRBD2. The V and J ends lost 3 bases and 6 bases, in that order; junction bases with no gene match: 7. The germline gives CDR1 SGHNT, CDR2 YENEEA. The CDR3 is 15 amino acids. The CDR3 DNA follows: TGTGCCAGCAGCTTCCAAGGAGCGGGAGCCAATGAGCAGTTCTTC. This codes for CASSFQGAGANEQFF. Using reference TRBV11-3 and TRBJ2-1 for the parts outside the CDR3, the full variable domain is EAGVVQSPRYKIIEKKQPVAFWCNPISGHNTLYWYLQNLGQGPELLIRYENEEAVDDSQLPKDRFSAERLKGVDSTLKIQPAELGDSAVYLCASSFQGAGANEQFFGPGTRLTVL.

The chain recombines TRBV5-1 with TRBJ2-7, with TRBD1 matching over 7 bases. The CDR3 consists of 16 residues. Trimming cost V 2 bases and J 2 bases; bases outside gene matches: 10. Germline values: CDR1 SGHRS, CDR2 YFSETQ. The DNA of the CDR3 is TGCGCCAGCAGCTTTGGACAGGAAGGGGTGACCTACGAGCAGTACTTC. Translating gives CASSFGQEGVTYEQYF.

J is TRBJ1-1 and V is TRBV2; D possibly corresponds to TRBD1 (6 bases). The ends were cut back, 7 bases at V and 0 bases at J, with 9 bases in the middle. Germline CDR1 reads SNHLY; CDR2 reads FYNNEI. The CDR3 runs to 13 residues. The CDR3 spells CASKGQMNTEAFF. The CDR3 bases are TGTGCCAGCAAGGGACAAATGAACACTGAAGCTTTCTTT.

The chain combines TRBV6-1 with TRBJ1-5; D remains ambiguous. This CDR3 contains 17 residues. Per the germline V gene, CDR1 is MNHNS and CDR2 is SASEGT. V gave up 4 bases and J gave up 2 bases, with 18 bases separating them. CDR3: CASSGERGVPGNQPQHF. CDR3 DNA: TGTGCCAGCAGTGGGGAGCGTGGGGTACCGGGCAATCAGCCCCAGCATTTT.

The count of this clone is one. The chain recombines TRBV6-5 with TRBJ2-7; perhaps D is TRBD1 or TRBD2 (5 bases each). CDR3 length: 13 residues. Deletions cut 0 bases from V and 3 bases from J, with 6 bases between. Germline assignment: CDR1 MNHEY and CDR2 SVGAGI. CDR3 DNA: TGTGCCAGCAGTTACTCGAGGGGCTACGAGCAGTACTTC. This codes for CASSYSRGYEQYF.

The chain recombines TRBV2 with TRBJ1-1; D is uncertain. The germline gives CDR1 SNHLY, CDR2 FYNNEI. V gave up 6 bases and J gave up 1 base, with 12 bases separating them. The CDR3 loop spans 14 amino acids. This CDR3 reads CASRKEASNTEAFF. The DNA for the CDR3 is TGTGCCAGCAGGAAAGAGGCGTCGAACACTGAAGCTTTCTTT.

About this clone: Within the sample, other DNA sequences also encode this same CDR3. The CDR3 reads CSVNRDRAAEAFF. The CDR3, as DNA: TGCAGCGTTAACCGGGACAGGGCCGCTGAAGCTTTCTTT. J is TRBJ1-1 and V is TRBV29-1, with TRBD1 identical over 9 bases. Germline V gene data show CDR1 as SQVTM and CDR2 as ANQGSEA. Trimming took 5 bases from V and 6 from J; bases not matched to a gene: 7. This CDR3 has 13 residues. Supplemented by reference TRBV29-1 and TRBJ1-1, the full variable domain reads SAVISQKPSRDICQRGTSLTIQCQVDSQVTMMFWYRQQPGQSLTLIATANQGSEATYESGFVIDKFPISRPNLTFSTLTVSNMSPEDSSIYLCSVNRDRAAEAFFGQGTRLTVV.

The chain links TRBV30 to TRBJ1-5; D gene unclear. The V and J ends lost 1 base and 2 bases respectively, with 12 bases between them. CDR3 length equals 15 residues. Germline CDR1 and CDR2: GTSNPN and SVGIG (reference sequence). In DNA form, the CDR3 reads TGTGCCTGGAGTGGGGGAGTGGCGGGCAATCAGCCCCAGCATTTT. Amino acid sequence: CAWSGGVAGNQPQHF. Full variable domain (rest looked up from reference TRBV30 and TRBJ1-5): SQTIHQWPATLVQPVGSPLSLECTVEGTSNPNLYWYRQAAGRGLQLLFYSVGIGQISSEVPQNLSASRPQDRQFILSSKKLLLSDSGFYLCAWSGGVAGNQPQHFGDGTRLSIL.

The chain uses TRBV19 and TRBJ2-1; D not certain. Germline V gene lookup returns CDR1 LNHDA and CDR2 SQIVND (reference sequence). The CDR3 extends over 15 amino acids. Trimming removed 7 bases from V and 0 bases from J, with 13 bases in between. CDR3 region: CASNVGVNSYNEQFF. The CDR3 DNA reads TGTGCCAGTAACGTGGGTGTTAACTCCTACAATGAGCAGTTCTTC.

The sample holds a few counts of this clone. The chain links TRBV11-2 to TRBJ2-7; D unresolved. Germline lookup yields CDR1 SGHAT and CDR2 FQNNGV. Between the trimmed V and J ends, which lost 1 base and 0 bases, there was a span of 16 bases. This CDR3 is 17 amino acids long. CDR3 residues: CASSLGVATFGSYEQYF. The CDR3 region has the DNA TGTGCCAGCAGCTTAGGTGTAGCTACGTTCGGCTCCTACGAGCAGTACTTC.

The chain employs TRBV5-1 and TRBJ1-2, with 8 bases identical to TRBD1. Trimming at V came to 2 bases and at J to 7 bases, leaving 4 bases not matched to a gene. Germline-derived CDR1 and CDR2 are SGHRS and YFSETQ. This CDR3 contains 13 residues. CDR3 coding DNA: TGCGCCAGCAGCTTCACAGGGGGAGCTGGCTACACCTTC. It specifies CASSFTGGAGYTF.

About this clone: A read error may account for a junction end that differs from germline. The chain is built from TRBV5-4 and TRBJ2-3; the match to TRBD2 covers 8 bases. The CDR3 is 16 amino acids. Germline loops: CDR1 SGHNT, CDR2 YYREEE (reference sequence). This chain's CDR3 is CASTLGGGGSTDTQYF. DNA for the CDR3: TGTGCCAGCACCTTGGGAGGCGGGGGGAGCACAGATACGCAGTATTTT.

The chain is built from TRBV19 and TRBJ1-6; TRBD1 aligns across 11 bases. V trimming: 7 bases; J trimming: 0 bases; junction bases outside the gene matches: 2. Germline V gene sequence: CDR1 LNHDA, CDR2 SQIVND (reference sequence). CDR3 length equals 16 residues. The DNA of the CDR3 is TGTGCCAGTAAAGGGACAGGGGGCTCCTATAATTCACCCCTCCACTTT. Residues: CASKGTGGSYNSPLHF.

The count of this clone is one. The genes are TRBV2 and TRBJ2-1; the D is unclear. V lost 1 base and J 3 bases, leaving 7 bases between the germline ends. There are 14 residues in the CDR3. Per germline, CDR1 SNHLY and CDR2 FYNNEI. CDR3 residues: CASSEEAGYNEQFF. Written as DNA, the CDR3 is TGTGCCAGCAGTGAAGAGGCAGGCTACAATGAGCAGTTCTTC. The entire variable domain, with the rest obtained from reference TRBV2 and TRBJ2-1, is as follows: EPEVTQTPSHQVTQMGQEVILRCVPISNHLYFYWYRQILGQKVEFLVSFYNNEISEKSEIFDDQFSVERPDGSNFTLKIRSTKLEDSAMYFCASSEEAGYNEQFFGPGTRLTVL.

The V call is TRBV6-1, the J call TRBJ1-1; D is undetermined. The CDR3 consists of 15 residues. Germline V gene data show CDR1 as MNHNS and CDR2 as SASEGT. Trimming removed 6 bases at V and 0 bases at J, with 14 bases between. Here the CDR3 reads CASRGYRNLNTEAFF. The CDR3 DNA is TGTGCCAGCAGGGGATACAGAAATTTGAACACTGAAGCTTTCTTT.

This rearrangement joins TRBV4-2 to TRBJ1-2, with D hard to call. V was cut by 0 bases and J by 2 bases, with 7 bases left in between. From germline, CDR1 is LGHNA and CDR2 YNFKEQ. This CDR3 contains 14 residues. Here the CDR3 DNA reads TGTGCCAGCAGCCAAGAAGGAGGGAACTATGGCTACACCTTC. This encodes CASSQEGGNYGYTF.

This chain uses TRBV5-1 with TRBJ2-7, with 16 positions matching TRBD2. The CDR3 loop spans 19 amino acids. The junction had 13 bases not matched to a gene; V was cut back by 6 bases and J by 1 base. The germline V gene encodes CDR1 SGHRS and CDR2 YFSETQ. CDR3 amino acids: CASNPSGTSGRAESYEQYF. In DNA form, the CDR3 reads TGCGCCAGCAACCCTTCCGGGACTAGCGGGAGGGCCGAGTCCTACGAGCAGTACTTC.

CDR3 in amino acids: CASSLDGGYGYTF. The CDR3 bases are TGTGCCAGCAGCCTCGACGGGGGCTATGGCTACACCTTC. The rearrangement joins TRBV6-1 to TRBJ1-2; TRBD1 is a possible D gene (5 bases). The CDR3 length is 13 residues. The ends were cut back, 6 bases at V and 4 bases at J, with 12 bases in the middle. Germline lookup yields CDR1 MNHNS and CDR2 SASEGT.

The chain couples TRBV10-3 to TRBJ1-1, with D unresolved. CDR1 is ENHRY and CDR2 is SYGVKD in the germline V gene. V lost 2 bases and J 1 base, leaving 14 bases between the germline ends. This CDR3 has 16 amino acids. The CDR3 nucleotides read TGTGCCATCAGTGAGGAAATTGGGATGGGGAACACTGAAGCTTTCTTT. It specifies CAISEEIGMGNTEAFF.

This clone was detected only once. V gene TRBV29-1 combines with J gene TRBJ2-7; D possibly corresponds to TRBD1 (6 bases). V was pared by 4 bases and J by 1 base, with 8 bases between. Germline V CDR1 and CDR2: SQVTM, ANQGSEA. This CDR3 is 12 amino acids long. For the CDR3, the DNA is TGCAGCGTTGCGCAGGGGTCCTACGAGCAGTACTTC. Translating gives CSVAQGSYEQYF.

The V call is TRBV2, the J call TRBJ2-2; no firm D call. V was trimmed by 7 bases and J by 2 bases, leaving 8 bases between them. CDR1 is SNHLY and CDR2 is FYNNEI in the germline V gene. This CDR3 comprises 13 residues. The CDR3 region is CASKESNTGELFF. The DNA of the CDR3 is TGTGCCAGCAAAGAGAGTAACACCGGGGAGCTGTTTTTT. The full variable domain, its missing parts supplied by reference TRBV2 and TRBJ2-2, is EPEVTQTPSHQVTQMGQEVILRCVPISNHLYFYWYRQILGQKVEFLVSFYNNEISEKSEIFDDQFSVERPDGSNFTLKIRSTKLEDSAMYFCASKESNTGELFFGEGSRLTVL.